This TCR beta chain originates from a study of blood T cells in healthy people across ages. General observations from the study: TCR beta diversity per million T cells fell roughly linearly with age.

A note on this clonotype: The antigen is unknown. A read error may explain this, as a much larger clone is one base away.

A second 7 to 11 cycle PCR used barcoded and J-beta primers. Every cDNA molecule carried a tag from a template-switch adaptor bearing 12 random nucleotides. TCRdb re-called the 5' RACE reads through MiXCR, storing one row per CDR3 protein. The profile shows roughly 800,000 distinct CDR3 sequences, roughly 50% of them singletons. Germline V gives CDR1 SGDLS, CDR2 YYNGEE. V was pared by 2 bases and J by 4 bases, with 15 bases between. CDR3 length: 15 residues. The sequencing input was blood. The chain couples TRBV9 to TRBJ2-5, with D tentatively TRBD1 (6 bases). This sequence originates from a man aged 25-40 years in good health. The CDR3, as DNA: TGTGCCAGCAGCGTTACAGGGATTCAGGGAGAGACCCAGTACTTC. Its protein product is CASSVTGIQGETQYF. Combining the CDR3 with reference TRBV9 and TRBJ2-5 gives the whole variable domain DSGVTQTPKHLITATGQRVTLRCSPRSGDLSVYWYQQSLDQGLQFLIQYYNGEERAKGNILERFSAQQFPDLHSELNLSSLELGDSALYFCASSVTGIQGETQYFGPGTRLLVL.